The source of this TCR beta chain is a study of T and B cells in COVID-19 patients. This clonotype was recorded only once. From blood, about 240-550 ng of genomic DNA served as TRB template. TRB rearrangements were amplified by multiplex PCR with BIOMED2 TRB-A/B primers. From the multiplex PCR reads, TCRdb called clonotypes with MiXCR, one entry per CDR3 protein. Of tens of thousands of distinct CDR3 sequences in the sample, approximately 30% are singletons; the top ten hold around 2.1%. Sequenced: blood. The origin of this receptor is a human donor who had recovered from COVID-19.

The CDR3 sequence: CASSLVELGTEAFF. CDR3 bases: TGTGCCAGCAGCTTGGTGGAACTGGGAACTGAAGCTTTCTTT. V is TRBV5-6 and J is TRBJ1-1, with D unclear. V lost 0 bases and J lost 5, with 11 bases in between. Germline loops: CDR1 SGHDT, CDR2 YYEEEE. CDR3 length equals 14 residues.